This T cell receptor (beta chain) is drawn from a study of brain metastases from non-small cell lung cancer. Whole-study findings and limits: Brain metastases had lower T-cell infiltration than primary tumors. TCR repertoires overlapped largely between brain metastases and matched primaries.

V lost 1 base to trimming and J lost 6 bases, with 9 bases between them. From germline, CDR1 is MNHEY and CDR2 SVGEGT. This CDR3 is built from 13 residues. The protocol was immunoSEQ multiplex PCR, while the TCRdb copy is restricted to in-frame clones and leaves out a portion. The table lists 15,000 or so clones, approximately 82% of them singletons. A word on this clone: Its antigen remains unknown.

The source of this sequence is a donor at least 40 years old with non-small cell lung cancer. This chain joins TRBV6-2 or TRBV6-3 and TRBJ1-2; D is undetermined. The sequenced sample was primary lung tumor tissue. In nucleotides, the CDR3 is TGTGCCAGCAGTTACTGGGGAGACCATGGCTACACCTTC. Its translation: CASSYWGDHGYTF.